This T cell receptor beta chain emerged from a study of identical twins (dated by TCRdb to 2016 to 2017). With regard to the full study: To test whether fetal clonotypes persist, this study deep-sequenced TCR alpha and beta repertoires from monozygotic twins, from unrelated adults of various ages, and from cord blood. To rule out contamination, the twin experiments were replicated at different times with different library preparation protocols.

This clonotype was detected a few times. What antigen it recognizes has not been identified. No qualities accompany the bases; no much larger clone lies one base away. The full study reports these points: Invariant T cells such as MAIT and iNKT could partly confound zero-insertion analyses, although diverse VJ usage argued against such confounding for most clonotypes. Out-of-frame TCR alpha sharing in monozygotic twins was systematically underestimated by recombination models, whereas sharing between unrelated individuals was in agreement with the recombination models. Because the same donors could not be followed over many years, the conclusions depended on cross-sectional statistical analysis. Fewer insertions were carried by abundant cord blood beta clonotypes, a similar but weaker trend appeared in young adult naive repertoires, and no such trend appeared in memory repertoires. Out-of-frame TCR alpha sequences shared between twins showed an excess of low generation-probability sequences compared with coincidental sharing between unrelated individuals. Excess twin sharing in beta out-of-frame sequences was weaker because fewer shared sequences lowered the signal-to-noise ratio.

Libraries were prepared through 5' RACE. Sequencing was performed on an Illumina HiSeq 2000. A universal primer binding site was added through template switching, and the final cDNA carried a unique molecular identifier so that TCR cDNA molecules could be counted accurately. First-strand cDNA for TCR alpha and beta chains was synthesized from specific primers in the conserved constant-segment region. To control for contamination, every cDNA library was double barcoded, receiving both a SMART-Mk sample barcode and Illumina barcodes. TruSeq adapter sequences along with Illumina sample barcodes were introduced in two successive PCR steps. The TCR alpha and beta cDNA libraries were sequenced on the Illumina HiSeq platform using custom primers. Concerning the study's data processing: Raw reads were processed with MiGEC to extract unique molecular identifiers, and MiXCR was used to determine CDR3 positions. Recombination models were inferred per individual with the repgenHMM and IGoR tools using an EM algorithm. Shared clonotype analysis was performed with the tcR package in R, normalizing sharing by the product of cloneset sizes. To study raw recombination without the effects of thymic and clonal selection, out-of-frame nonproductive sequences were analyzed. Starting from the raw public reads, TCRdb applied fastp trimming at Q25, assembled clones with MiXCR and retained in-frame beta chains. When rows share a CDR3 protein, they turn into one entry using the most common DNA and genes. TCRdb, not the authors, supplied the V and J calls. The sample data list 210,000 or so distinct CDR3 sequences, and approximately 15% of these were observed just once. The ten largest clonotypes hold about 38% of the sample.

Trimming takes 6 bases off V and 2 bases off J; junction bases not matched to a gene: 8. Based on the germline V gene, the CDR1 and CDR2 sequences are MNHNS and SASEGT. The CDR3 numbers 15 residues from cysteine through phenylalanine. Left in the record is the CDR3 DNA by itself, 45 bases read in frame from the first base. Every donor in the study was a healthy Caucasian. The twin cohort comprised three pairs of female monozygotic twins, all aged roughly 18 to 29 years. Positive isolation kits from Invitrogen were used to isolate the CD4+ and CD8+ T cell populations. The sample also formed part of further work on T cells expressing NK-cell markers. From that second study: Three sorted T-cell subsets (CD3+CD56+NKG2C+, CD3+CD56+NKG2C- and CD3+CD56-NKG2C+) from roughly eight donors had their TCR beta-chain repertoires profiled. Of the eight sequenced donors, seven were found to be HCMV-seropositive and one was found to be HCMV-seronegative. In several experiments an anti-gammadeltaTCR antibody was added to restrict sorting to alphabetaTCR-expressing T cells. For about 6 donors, the dominant CD3+CD56+NKG2C+ clonotypes were among the top 10 CD8+ clonotypes and accounted for roughly 1.0-7.5% of CD8+ T cells. Those dominant clonotypes were again the most abundant among CD3+CD56-NKG2C+ cells in several donors, at roughly 25-65%. Whether the expanded NKG2C-expressing T cell clones were specific for HCMV antigens was left unclear. The study sequenced eight donors, all healthy volunteers chosen at random: three men and five women. HCMV-specific IgG was detected in serum with a commercial ELISA kit to determine HCMV serostatus. MIGEC handled demultiplexing of the reads and grouping by UMI, while MiTCR was used to assemble and quantify clonotypes. Only TCR cDNA sequences supported by at least two reads were kept to exclude erroneous sequences. Downstream repertoire analysis used the tcR package, and clonotypes were matched across fractions by CDR3 nucleotide sequence plus V segment. Antigen specificity was annotated against VDJdb with VDJmatch, allowing one amino acid substitution in CDR3.

The sequence is built from TRBV6-1 and TRBJ2-3; 7 bases in between match TRBD2. Material for sequencing was CD8+ T cells sorted from blood. This sequence was found in a woman aged 18 to 35 in good health. The DNA sequence follows: TGTGCCAGCAGCGCCTTCCGGGGGGACACAGATACGCAGTATTTT. Its coded protein is CASSAFRGDTDTQYF.